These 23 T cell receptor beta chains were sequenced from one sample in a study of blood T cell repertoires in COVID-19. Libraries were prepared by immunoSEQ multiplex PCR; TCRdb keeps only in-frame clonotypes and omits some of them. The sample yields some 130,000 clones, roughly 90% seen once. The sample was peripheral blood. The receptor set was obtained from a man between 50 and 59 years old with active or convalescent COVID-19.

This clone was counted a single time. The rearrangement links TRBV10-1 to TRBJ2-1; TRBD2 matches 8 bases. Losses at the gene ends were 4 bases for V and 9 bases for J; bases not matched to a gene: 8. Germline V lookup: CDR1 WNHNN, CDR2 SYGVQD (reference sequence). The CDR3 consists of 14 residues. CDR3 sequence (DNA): TGCGCCAGCAGTGGAGGAGCGGGGGTGGGTGAGCAGTTCTTC. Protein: CASSGGAGVGEQFF.

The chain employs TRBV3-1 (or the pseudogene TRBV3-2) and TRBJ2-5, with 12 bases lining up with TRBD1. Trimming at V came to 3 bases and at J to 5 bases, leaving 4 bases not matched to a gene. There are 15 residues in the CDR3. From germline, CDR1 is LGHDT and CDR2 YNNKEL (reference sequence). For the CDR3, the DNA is TGTGCCAGCAGCCACGGGACAGGGGGCGAGGAGACCCAGTACTTC. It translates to CASSHGTGGEETQYF.

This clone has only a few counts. The CDR3 spells CASSQIPLAGETYEQYF. The CDR3 region has the DNA TGTGCCAGCAGCCAAATACCTCTAGCGGGGGAGACCTACGAGCAGTACTTC. This rearrangement joins TRBV3-1 (or the pseudogene TRBV3-2) to TRBJ2-7; 10 bases are shared with TRBD2. The CDR3 has 17 residues. Germline V gene lookup returns CDR1 LGHDT and CDR2 YNNKEL (reference sequence). J gave up 2 bases and V 2 bases, and 9 bases lay outside the gene matches.

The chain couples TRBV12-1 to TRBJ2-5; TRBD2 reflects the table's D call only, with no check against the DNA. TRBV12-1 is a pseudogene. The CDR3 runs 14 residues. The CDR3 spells CASSFGRGGETQYF. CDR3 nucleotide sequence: TGTGCCAGCAGCTTCGGAAGAGGTGGAGAGACCCAGTACTTC.

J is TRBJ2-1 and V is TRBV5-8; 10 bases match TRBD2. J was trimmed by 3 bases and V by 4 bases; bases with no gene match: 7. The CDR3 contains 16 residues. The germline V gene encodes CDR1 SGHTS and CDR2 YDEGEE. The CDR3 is CASSVVLAGFYNEQFF. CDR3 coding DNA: TGTGCCAGCAGCGTAGTACTAGCGGGGTTCTACAATGAGCAGTTCTTC.

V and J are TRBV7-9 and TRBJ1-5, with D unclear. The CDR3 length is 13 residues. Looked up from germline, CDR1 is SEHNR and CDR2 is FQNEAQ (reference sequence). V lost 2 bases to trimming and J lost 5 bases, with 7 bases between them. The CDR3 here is CASSLSPDQPQHF. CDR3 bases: TGTGCCAGCAGCTTATCTCCAGATCAGCCCCAGCATTTT.

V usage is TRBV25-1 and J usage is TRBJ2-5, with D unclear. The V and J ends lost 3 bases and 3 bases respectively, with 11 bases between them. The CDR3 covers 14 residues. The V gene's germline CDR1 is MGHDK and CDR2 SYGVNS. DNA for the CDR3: TGTGCCAGCAGTGACAAGTGGGCAGAAGAGACCCAGTACTTC. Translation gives CASSDKWAEETQYF.

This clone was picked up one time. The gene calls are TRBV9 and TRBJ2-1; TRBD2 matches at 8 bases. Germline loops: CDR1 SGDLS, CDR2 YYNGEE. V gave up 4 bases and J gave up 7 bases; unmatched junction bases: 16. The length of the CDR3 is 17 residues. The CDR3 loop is CASSKRPGLVSGNEQFF. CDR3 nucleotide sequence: TGTGCCAGCAGCAAAAGACCGGGACTAGTTTCTGGAAATGAGCAGTTCTTC.

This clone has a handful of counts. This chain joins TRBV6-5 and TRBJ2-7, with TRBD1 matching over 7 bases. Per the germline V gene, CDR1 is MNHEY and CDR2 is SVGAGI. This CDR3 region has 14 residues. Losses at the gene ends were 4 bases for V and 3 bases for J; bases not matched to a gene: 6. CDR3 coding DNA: TGTGCCAGCAGTTCCCCGGGACAGAGCTACGAGCAGTACTTC. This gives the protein CASSSPGQSYEQYF.

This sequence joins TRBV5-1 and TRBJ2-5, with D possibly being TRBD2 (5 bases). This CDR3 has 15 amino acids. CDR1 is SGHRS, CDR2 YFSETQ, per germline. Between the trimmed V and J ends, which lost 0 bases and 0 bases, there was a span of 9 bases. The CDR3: CASSLAGTYQETQYF. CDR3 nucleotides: TGCGCCAGCAGCTTGGCGGGAACGTACCAAGAGACCCAGTACTTC.

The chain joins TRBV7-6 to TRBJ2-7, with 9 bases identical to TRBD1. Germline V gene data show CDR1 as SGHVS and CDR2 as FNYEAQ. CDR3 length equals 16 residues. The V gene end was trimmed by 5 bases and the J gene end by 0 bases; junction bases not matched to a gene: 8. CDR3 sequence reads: CASSPSLDRGSYEQYF. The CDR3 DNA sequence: TGTGCCAGCAGCCCTAGCCTGGACAGGGGCTCCTACGAGCAGTACTTC.

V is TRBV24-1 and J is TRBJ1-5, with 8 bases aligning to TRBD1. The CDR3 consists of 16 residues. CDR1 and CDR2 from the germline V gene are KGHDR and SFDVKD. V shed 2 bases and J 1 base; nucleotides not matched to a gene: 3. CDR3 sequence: CATSDSGQGSNQPQHF. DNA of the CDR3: TGTGCCACCAGTGATTCTGGACAGGGCAGCAATCAGCCCCAGCATTTT.

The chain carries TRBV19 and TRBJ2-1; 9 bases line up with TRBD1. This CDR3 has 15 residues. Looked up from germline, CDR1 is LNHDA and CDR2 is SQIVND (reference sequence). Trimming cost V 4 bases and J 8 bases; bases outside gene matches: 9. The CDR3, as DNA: TGTGCCAGTAGTAGACAGGGGGAACCAGCCCATGAGCAGTTCTTC. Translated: CASSRQGEPAHEQFF.

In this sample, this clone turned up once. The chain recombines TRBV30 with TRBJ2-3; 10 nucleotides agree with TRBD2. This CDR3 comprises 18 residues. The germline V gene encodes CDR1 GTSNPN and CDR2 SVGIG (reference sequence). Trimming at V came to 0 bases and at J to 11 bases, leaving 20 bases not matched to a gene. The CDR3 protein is CAWSVRLAGGPKGVEQYF. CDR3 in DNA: TGTGCCTGGAGTGTACGATTAGCGGGGGGTCCGAAGGGAGTAGAGCAGTATTTT.

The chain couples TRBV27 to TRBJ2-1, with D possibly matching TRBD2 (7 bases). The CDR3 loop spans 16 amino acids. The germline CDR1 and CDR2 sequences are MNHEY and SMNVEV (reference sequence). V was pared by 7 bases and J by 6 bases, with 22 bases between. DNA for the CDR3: TGTGCCAGCAATCCGACGGGGGGCCTACCTAGCAATGAGCAGTTCTTC. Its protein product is CASNPTGGLPSNEQFF.

The CDR3 spells CASSYRLSDSGNTIYF. The DNA of the CDR3 is TGTGCCAGCAGTTACAGGTTGAGCGACTCTGGAAACACCATATATTTT. This chain joins TRBV6-6 and TRBJ1-3; unclear D gene. Trimming took 2 bases from V and 0 from J, leaving 11 bases between them. The CDR3 totals 16 residues. Germline V gene lookup returns CDR1 MNHNY and CDR2 SVGAGI (reference sequence).

The CDR3 here is CASSLVSGGAVDTQYF. In DNA, the CDR3 is TGTGCCAGCAGCTTAGTGAGCGGGGGGGCGGTCGATACGCAGTATTTT. The chain couples TRBV7-8 to TRBJ2-3, with 10 bases identical to TRBD2. Germline-derived CDR1 and CDR2 are SGHVS and FQNEAQ. This CDR3 has 16 residues. After removal of 1 base from V and 6 bases from J, the junction contained 7 bases not matched to a gene.

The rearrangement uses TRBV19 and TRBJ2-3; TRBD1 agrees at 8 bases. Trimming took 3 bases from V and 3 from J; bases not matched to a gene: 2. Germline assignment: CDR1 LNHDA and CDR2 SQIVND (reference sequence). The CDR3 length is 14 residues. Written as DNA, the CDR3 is TGTGCCAGTAGTATGAGACAGGGGACAGATACGCAGTATTTT. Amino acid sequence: CASSMRQGTDTQYF.

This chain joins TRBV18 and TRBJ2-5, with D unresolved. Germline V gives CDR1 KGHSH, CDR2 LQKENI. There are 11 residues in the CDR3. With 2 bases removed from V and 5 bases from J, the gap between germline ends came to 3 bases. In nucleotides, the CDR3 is TGTGCCAGCTCACCAGCGGAGACCCAGTACTTC. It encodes CASSPAETQYF.

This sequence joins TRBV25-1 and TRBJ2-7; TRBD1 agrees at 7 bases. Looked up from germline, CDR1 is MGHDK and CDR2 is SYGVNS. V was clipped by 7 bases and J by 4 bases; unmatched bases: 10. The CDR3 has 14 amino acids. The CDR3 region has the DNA TGTGCCAGCAAGGGGGCGATTTCAGGTTACGAGCAGTACTTC. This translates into CASKGAISGYEQYF.

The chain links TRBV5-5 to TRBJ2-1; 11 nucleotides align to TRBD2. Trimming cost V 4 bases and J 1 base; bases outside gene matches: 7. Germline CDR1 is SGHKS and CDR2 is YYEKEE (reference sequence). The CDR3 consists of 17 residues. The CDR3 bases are TGTGCCAGCAGCACCGGGACTAGCGGATTTTCCTACAATGAGCAGTTCTTC. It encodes CASSTGTSGFSYNEQFF.

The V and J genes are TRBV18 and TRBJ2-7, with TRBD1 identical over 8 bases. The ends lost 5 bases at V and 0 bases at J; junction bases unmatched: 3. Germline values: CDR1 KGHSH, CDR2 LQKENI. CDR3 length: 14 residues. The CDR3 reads CASSNTGGSYEQYF. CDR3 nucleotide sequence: TGTGCCAGCTCAAATACAGGGGGCTCCTACGAGCAGTACTTC.

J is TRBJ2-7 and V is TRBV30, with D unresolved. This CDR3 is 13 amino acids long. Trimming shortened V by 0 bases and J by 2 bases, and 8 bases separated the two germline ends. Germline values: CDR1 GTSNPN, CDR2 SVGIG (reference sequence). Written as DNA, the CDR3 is TGTGCCTGGAGTGTTAACACAGCCTACGAGCAGTACTTC. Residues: CAWSVNTAYEQYF. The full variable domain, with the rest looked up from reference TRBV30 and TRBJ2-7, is SQTIHQWPATLVQPVGSPLSLECTVEGTSNPNLYWYRQAAGRGLQLLFYSVGIGQISSEVPQNLSASRPQDRQFILSSKKLLLSDSGFYLCAWSVNTAYEQYFGPGTRLTVT.